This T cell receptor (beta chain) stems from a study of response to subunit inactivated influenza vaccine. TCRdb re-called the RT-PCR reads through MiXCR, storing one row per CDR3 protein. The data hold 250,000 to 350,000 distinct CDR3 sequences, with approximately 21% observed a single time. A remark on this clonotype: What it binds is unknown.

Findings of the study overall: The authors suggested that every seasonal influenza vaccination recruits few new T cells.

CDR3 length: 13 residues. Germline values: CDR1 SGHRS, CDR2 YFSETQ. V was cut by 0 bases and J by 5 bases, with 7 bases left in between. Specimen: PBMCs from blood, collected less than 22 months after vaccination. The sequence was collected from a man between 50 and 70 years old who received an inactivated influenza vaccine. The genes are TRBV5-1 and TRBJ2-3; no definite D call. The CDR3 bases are TGCGCCAGCAGCTTGGCCCGTTTAGATACGCAGTATTTT. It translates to CASSLARLDTQYF. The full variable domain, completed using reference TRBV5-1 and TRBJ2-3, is KAGVTQTPRYLIKTRGQQVTLSCSPISGHRSVSWYQQTPGQGLQFLFEYFSETQRNKGNFPGRFSGRQFSNSRSEMNVSTLELGDSALYLCASSLARLDTQYFGPGTRLTVL.